Listed below are T cell receptor beta chains from one sample, sequenced in a study of beta chain features in type 1 diabetes. Sequencing used immunoSEQ multiplex PCR; TCRdb keeps in-frame clones, though not all of them. The sample contains hundreds of thousands of clones, around 15% of which appear only once. The sequenced sample was naive CD4+ T cells from blood. The receptors were gathered from a man aged 18 to 29 in good health. The CDR3 runs from the conserved cysteine through the conserved F or W. The D gene is left open where the match is weak. Not every row has a clone size; where given, it reads once, few, many or a size class.

size	length	D	J	V	CDR3
few	15	.	TRBJ2-3	TRBV21-1	CASSKPQQLRDTQYF
.	14	TRBD1	TRBJ1-3	TRBV2	CASSGQGAGNTIYF
.	14	.	TRBJ2-5	TRBV5-4	CASSLEVHQETQYF
.	15	.	TRBJ2-2	TRBV2	CASTYNTANTGELFF
few	18	TRBD2	TRBJ2-3	TRBV27	CASSPRTSGGASTDTQYF
.	12	.	TRBJ1-2	TRBV5-8	CASSARDYGYTF
.	16	TRBD1	TRBJ1-5	TRBV19	CASSSARQGGSQPQHF
few	14	TRBD1	TRBJ1-4	TRBV18	CASSPDRGGEKLFF
few	13	.	TRBJ1-5	TRBV30	CAWSQGSSQPQHF
many	12	.	TRBJ2-7	TRBV7-9	CASSLVFGEQYF
.	12	.	TRBJ2-7	TRBV11-2	CASSRPNPEQYF
.	16	.	TRBJ2-7	TRBV7-2	CASSLELRRGELGQYF
.	15	TRBD1	TRBJ1-5	TRBV18	CASSPGTGSNQPQHF
.	14	.	TRBJ2-1	TRBV6-1	CASNLDGSYNEQFF
few	13	TRBD2	TRBJ2-1	TRBV30	CAWNGGFYNEQFF
.	14	.	TRBJ2-7	TRBV7-9	CASSFAANVYEQYF
once	14	TRBD1	TRBJ1-2	TRBV5-1	CASTSDRPNYGYTF
many	14	.	TRBJ2-3	TRBV10-3	CAISRDFGTDTQYF
few	17	.	TRBJ2-7	TRBV27	CASRTSYSGKYSYEQYF
few	11	TRBD2	TRBJ2-7	TRBV2	CASTAGDSQYF
.	14	.	TRBJ2-7	TRBV4-1	CASSQGWGAYEQYF
.	12	.	TRBJ2-7	TRBV28	CASTRGPYEQYF
few	16	.	TRBJ2-4	TRBV4-2	CASSNPTEVAKNIQYF
few	15	TRBD1	TRBJ2-6	TRBV6-6	CASGQGEAGANVLTF
few	15	.	TRBJ2-5	TRBV15	CATSRAGRGSQTQYF
few	16	TRBD1	TRBJ1-2	TRBV5-8	CASSSRDRVTNYGYTF
.	14	.	TRBJ1-1	TRBV5-1	CASSLRLGNTEAFF
.	16	.	TRBJ2-7	TRBV5-1	CASSFGPRGEGYEQYF
.	15	.	TRBJ2-2	TRBV10-3	CAISELPQITGELFF
few	12	.	TRBJ1-1	TRBV18	CASERGNTEAFF
.	14	TRBD1	TRBJ1-1	TRBV5-4	CASSTDRGGAEAFF
.	12	.	TRBJ2-7	TRBV2	CASSPQGNEQYF
.	13	.	TRBJ2-7	TRBV2	CASSPTISYEQYF
.	14	TRBD1	TRBJ2-5	TRBV6-1	CASSLGQSRETQYF
few	16	.	TRBJ1-1	TRBV18	CASSPPRVRMNTEAFF
few	15	.	TRBJ1-2	TRBV7-2	CASSLGGFIHYGYTF
.	16	.	TRBJ2-7	TRBV4-3	CASSQDLGPSYYEQYF
.	18	.	TRBJ1-1	TRBV2	CASKSQWGTGTVNTEAFF
few	14	.	TRBJ1-5	TRBV18	CASSPPGTSGPQHF
few	17	TRBD1	TRBJ2-2	TRBV14	CASRPRTGFPFTGELFF
.	15	.	TRBJ1-2	TRBV15	CATSRDPRTNYGYTF
few	15	.	TRBJ1-4	TRBV28	CASSPAFARDEKLFF
many	12	.	TRBJ2-5	TRBV10-3	CAIKGTQETQYF
few	14	.	TRBJ2-2	TRBV29-1	CSASEPTNTGELFF
once	15	TRBD1	TRBJ2-1	TRBV5-1	CASSFLDRVKNEQFF
.	15	TRBD1	TRBJ1-2	TRBV5-4	CASSSPGTGVRGYTF
few	14	TRBD1	TRBJ1-6	TRBV25-1	CASSDRGHNSPLHF
.	13	.	TRBJ2-7	TRBV7-2	CASSLDVGYEQYF
.	17	TRBD1	TRBJ2-3	TRBV7-2	CASSLASGTGGTDTQYF
few	13	.	TRBJ2-7	TRBV11-3	CASSLESYYEQYF
.	19	TRBD1	TRBJ1-1	TRBV7-9	CASSLATLRQGVGNTEAFF
.	12	TRBD1	TRBJ2-7	TRBV6-1	CASEGTAYEQYF
.	15	.	TRBJ1-3	TRBV7-2	CASSLRRGSGNTIYF
.	14	.	TRBJ2-1	TRBV28	CARKGGLPYNEQFF